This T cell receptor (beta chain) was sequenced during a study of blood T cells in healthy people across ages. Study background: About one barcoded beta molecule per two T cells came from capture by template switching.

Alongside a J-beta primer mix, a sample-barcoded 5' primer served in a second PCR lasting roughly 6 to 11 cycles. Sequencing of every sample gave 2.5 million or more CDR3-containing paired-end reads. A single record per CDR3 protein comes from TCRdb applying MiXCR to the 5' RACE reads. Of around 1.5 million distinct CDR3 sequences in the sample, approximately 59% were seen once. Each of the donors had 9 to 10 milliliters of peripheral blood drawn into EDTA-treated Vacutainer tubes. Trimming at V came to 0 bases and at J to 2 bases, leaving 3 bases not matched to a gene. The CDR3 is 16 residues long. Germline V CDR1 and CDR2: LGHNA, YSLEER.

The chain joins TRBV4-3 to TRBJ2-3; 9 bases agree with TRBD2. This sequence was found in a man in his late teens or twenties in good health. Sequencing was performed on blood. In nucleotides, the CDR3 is TGCGCCAGCAGCCAAGATAGCGGGGGATCCACAGATACGCAGTATTTT. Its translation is CASSQDSGGSTDTQYF.